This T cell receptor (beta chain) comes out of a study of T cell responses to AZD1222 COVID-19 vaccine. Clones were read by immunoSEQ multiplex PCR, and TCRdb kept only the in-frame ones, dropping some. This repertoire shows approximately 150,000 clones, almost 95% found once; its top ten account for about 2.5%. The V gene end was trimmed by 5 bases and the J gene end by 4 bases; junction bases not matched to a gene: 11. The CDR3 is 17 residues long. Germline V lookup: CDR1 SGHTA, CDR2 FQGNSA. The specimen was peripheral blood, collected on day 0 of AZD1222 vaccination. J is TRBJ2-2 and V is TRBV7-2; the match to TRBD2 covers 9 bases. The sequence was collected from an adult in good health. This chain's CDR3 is CASSPPGSGRLTGELFF. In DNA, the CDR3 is TGTGCCAGCAGCCCCCCAGGGAGCGGGAGGCTCACCGGGGAGCTGTTTTTT.